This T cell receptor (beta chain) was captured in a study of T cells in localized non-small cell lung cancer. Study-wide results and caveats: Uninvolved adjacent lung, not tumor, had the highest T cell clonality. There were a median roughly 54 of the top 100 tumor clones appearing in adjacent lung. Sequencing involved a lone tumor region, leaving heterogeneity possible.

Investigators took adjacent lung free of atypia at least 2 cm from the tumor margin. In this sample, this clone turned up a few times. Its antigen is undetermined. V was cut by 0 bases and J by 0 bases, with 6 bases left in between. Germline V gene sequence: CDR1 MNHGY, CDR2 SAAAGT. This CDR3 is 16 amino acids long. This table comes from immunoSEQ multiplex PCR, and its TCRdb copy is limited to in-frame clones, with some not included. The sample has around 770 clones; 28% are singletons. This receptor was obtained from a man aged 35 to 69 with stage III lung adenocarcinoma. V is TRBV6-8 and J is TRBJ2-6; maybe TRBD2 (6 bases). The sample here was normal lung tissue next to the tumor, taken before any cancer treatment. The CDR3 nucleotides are TGTGCCAGCAGTTACTCGGGAGGCTCTGGGGCCAACGTCCTGACTTTC. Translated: CASSYSGGSGANVLTF.